The T cell receptor beta chain under discussion was sequenced for a study of response to subunit inactivated influenza vaccine. Overall study results and limits: Each seasonal influenza vaccination, the authors suggested, recruits few new T cells.

This clonotype turned up a few times. The antigen is unknown. TCRdb passed the RT-PCR reads through MiXCR, listing each CDR3 protein once. The table records 600,000 to 850,000 distinct CDR3 sequences, approximately 14% of them present only once. CDR1 is SGHTA and CDR2 is FQGNSA in the germline V gene. With 5 bases removed from V and 2 bases from J, the gap between germline ends came to 20 bases. The CDR3 extends over 17 amino acids. The receptor was isolated from a man aged 50-60 years who received an inactivated influenza vaccine. The chain employs TRBV7-2 and TRBJ2-3, with a possible D match to TRBD2 (5 bases). The sequences come from PBMCs from blood, collected about 14 days before vaccination. The DNA for the CDR3 is TGTGCCAGCAGCGGCCTTGTCAGCGGACCCCTCACAGATACGCAGTATTTT. It yields the protein CASSGLVSGPLTDTQYF.